The rows below give T cell receptor beta chains drawn from one sample of a study of blood T cell repertoires in COVID-19. Assay: immunoSEQ multiplex PCR; the TCRdb copy retains only in-frame clones and omits some. The table has around 260,000 clones, around 80% seen once. Sequencing was carried out using PBMCs or T cells enriched from blood (not recorded which). Every receptor here comes from a man aged 25 to 40 with acute COVID-19. Each CDR3 is given with its conserved first and last residue. The order of the fields is V gene, J gene, D gene, clone size, CDR3 protein, CDR3 DNA. A D gene is named only where the DNA matches it firmly. The size entry is marked missing in some rows and otherwise reads once, few, many or a size class.

>TRBV19|TRBJ2-2|TRBD1|once
CASIREGTGNTGELFF
TGTGCCAGTATAAGAGAAGGGACAGGGAACACCGGGGAGCTGTTTTTT
>TRBV6-2/TRBV6-3|TRBJ1-2|.|.
CASSSPVRDSYGYTF
TGTGCCAGCAGTTCCCCGGTGAGGGATAGCTATGGCTACACCTTC
>TRBV4-1|TRBJ2-5|.|.
CASSHPDFQETQYF
TGCGCCAGCAGCCACCCGGACTTCCAAGAGACCCAGTACTTC
>TRBV12-3/TRBV12-4|TRBJ1-1|.|few
CASSFGGSTEAFF
TGTGCCAGCAGTTTCGGAGGAAGCACTGAAGCTTTCTTT
>TRBV29-1|TRBJ1-1|.|.
CCPLRLGEAFF
TGCTGCCCTTTGAGGTTGGGTGAAGCTTTCTTT
>TRBV6-5|TRBJ1-5|TRBD1|.
CASSRRQGASPQHF
TGTGCCAGCAGCCGGAGACAGGGGGCTTCGCCCCAGCATTTT
>TRBV7-2|TRBJ1-2|.|.
CASTLPGNGYTF
TGTGCCAGCACCTTACCGGGGAATGGCTACACCTTC
>TRBV15|TRBJ1-6|TRBD1|.
CATSPPGTGNSPLHF
TGTGCCACCAGCCCACCCGGGACAGGGAATTCACCCCTCCACTTT
>TRBV9|TRBJ2-2|.|.
CASSFRTESGELFF
TGTGCCAGCAGCTTTAGGACAGAATCCGGGGAGCTGTTTTTT
>TRBV5-5|TRBJ1-6|TRBD1|.
CASSSETGFYNSPLHF
TGTGCCAGCAGCTCGGAGACAGGGTTTTATAATTCACCCCTCCACTTT
>TRBV6-4|TRBJ2-5|TRBD2|few
CASSQLAGTQETQYF
TGTGCCAGCAGTCAACTAGCGGGGACCCAAGAGACCCAGTACTTC
>TRBV4-3|TRBJ1-5|.|few
CASSQELGWDQPQHF
TGCGCCAGCAGCCAAGAACTAGGTTGGGATCAGCCCCAGCATTTT
>TRBV5-4|TRBJ1-2|.|once
CASRAGGVDYGYTF
TGTGCCAGCAGGGCTGGGGGGGTCGACTATGGCTACACCTTC
>TRBV6-5|TRBJ1-1|.|.
CASSYSTEINTEAFF
TGTGCCAGCAGTTACTCGACAGAAATAAACACTGAAGCTTTCTTT
>TRBV6-5|TRBJ1-1|.|.
CASSYSKLSTEAFF
TGTGCCAGCAGTTACTCGAAACTGAGCACTGAAGCTTTCTTT
>TRBV3-1/TRBV3-2|TRBJ2-2|TRBD2|.
CASSHRLAGTGELFF
TGTGCCAGCAGCCACAGGCTAGCGGGGACCGGGGAGCTGTTTTTT
>TRBV3-1/TRBV3-2|TRBJ1-5|.|.
CASSLGGWGNQPQHF
TGTGCCAGCAGCCTGGGGGGTTGGGGCAATCAGCCCCAGCATTTT
>TRBV5-1|TRBJ1-2|.|.
CASSLAPELYGYTF
TGTGCCAGCAGCTTGGCCCCGGAGCTCTATGGCTACACCTTC
>TRBV27|TRBJ1-1|.|.
CASSPSTGRTEAFF
TGTGCCAGCAGTCCGTCGACAGGCCGCACTGAAGCTTTCTTT
>TRBV28|TRBJ1-5|.|.
CASSSGMSNQPQHF
TGTGCCAGCAGTTCAGGGATGAGCAATCAGCCCCAGCATTTT
>TRBV13|TRBJ2-1|.|.
CANSLTGTTYNEQFF
TGTGCCAACAGCTTAACAGGGACCACCTACAATGAGCAGTTCTTC
>TRBV19|TRBJ2-1|.|.
CASGQGAYNEQFF
TGTGCCAGTGGGCAGGGTGCCTACAATGAGCAGTTCTTC
>TRBV7-2|TRBJ2-1|TRBD2|.
CASSPPGTIGNEQFF
TGTGCCAGCAGCCCACCCGGGACTATCGGAAATGAGCAGTTCTTC
>TRBV6-1|TRBJ2-6|TRBD1|.
CASSEEGRGYGGANVLTF
TGTGCCAGCAGTGAAGAGGGCAGGGGGTATGGTGGGGCCAACGTCCTGACTTTC
>TRBV2|TRBJ2-1|.|few
CASTSSVSSYNEQFF
TGTGCCAGCACCAGTAGCGTTAGCTCCTACAATGAGCAGTTCTTC
>TRBV2|TRBJ2-1|TRBD2|.
CASSGLAGGYGHNEQFF
TGTGCCAGCAGTGGACTAGCGGGAGGGTACGGGCACAATGAGCAGTTCTTC
>TRBV24-1|TRBJ2-1|TRBD1|.
CATSIKGQGEFF
TGTGCCACCAGTATTAAGGGACAGGGAGAGTTCTTC
>TRBV29-1|TRBJ1-4|.|.
CSVARTNEKLFF
TGCAGCGTTGCTAGGACTAATGAAAAACTGTTTTTT
>TRBV6-9|TRBJ1-6|.|.
CAGMTENSPLHF
TGTGCCGGAATGACAGAGAATTCACCCCTCCACTTT
>TRBV11-3|TRBJ2-1|.|.
CASSSRGGMAGASSYNEQFF
TGTGCCAGCAGCTCGCGAGGGGGGATGGCGGGGGCTAGCTCCTACAATGAGCAGTTCTTC
>TRBV25-1|TRBJ2-1|.|once
CASRSSTEQFF
TGTGCCAGCAGATCTAGCACTGAGCAGTTCTTC
>TRBV5-8|TRBJ1-5|.|.
CASSLVTGPYSNQPQHF
TGTGCCAGCAGCTTGGTCACAGGGCCGTATAGCAATCAGCCCCAGCATTTT
>TRBV9|TRBJ1-2|.|once
CASAVNPDYGYTF
TGTGCCAGCGCCGTAAACCCAGATTATGGCTACACCTTC
>TRBV7-8|TRBJ2-1|TRBD2|.
CASSLRLAGVNEQFF
TGTGCCAGCAGCTTACGCCTAGCGGGGGTCAATGAGCAGTTCTTC
>TRBV7-2|TRBJ1-1|.|few
CASSLARMNSEAFF
TGTGCCAGCAGCTTAGCGAGGATGAACTCTGAAGCTTTCTTT
>TRBV6-5|TRBJ1-3|.|.
CASSSDSGGNTIYF
TGTGCCAGCAGTTCGGATTCGGGGGGAAACACCATATATTTT
>TRBV3-1/TRBV3-2|TRBJ1-1|.|.
CASSQGPGNRGTEAFF
TGTGCCAGCAGCCAAGGGCCAGGCAATCGGGGCACTGAAGCTTTCTTT
>TRBV14|TRBJ1-3|.|.
CASSQDLWQSGNTIYF
TGTGCCAGCAGCCAAGATCTCTGGCAAAGTGGAAACACCATATATTTT
>TRBV19|TRBJ1-1|.|.
CASSVQSLNTEAFF
TGTGCCAGTAGTGTCCAGTCCTTGAACACTGAAGCTTTCTTT
>TRBV24-1|TRBJ2-3|TRBD2|.
CATSDPSGGWADTQYF
TGTGCCACCAGTGACCCTAGCGGGGGGTGGGCAGATACGCAGTATTTT
>TRBV7-6|TRBJ2-2|.|few
CVAGSGGELFF
TGTGTGGCAGGGTCGGGCGGGGAGCTGTTTTTT
>TRBV27|TRBJ2-1|.|.
CASSYRGNNEQFF
TGTGCCAGCAGTTACCGAGGGAACAATGAGCAGTTCTTC
>TRBV11-3|TRBJ2-3|TRBD2|.
CASGLAGADTQYF
TGTGCCAGCGGGCTAGCGGGAGCAGATACGCAGTATTTT
>TRBV7-2|TRBJ2-1|TRBD2|once
CASSPPNGGLAGDYNEQFF
TGTGCCAGCAGCCCGCCGAATGGGGGACTAGCGGGGGATTACAATGAGCAGTTCTTC
>TRBV6-4|TRBJ1-1|TRBD1|.
CASSATGSQTEAFF
TGTGCCAGCAGTGCGACAGGGAGTCAGACTGAAGCTTTCTTT
>TRBV2|TRBJ1-1|.|once
CASSVGGSNTEAFF
TGTGCCAGCAGTGTTGGCGGAAGTAACACTGAAGCTTTCTTT
>TRBV29-1|TRBJ2-2|TRBD2|.
CSVESLAGANTGELFF
TGCAGCGTTGAATCCCTAGCGGGAGCGAACACCGGGGAGCTGTTTTTT
>TRBV19|TRBJ2-1|TRBD2|.
CASSLLPGLADNEQFF
TGTGCCAGTAGTCTCCTGCCGGGACTAGCGGACAATGAGCAGTTCTTC
>TRBV5-1|TRBJ1-2|.|.
CASSLPGDKAYGYTF
TGCGCCAGCAGCTTGCCCGGGGACAAGGCCTATGGCTACACCTTC
>TRBV21-1|TRBJ2-1|.|.
CASSKDISTRSYNEQFF
TGTGCCAGCAGCAAAGACATTAGTACTAGGTCCTACAATGAGCAGTTCTTC
>TRBV19|TRBJ1-2|TRBD1|.
CASKPGTGNYGYTF
TGTGCCAGTAAACCCGGGACAGGAAACTATGGCTACACCTTC
>TRBV7-2|TRBJ1-4|.|.
CASSLDRRPMEKLFF
TGTGCCAGCAGCTTAGATAGGAGACCGATGGAAAAACTGTTTTTT
>TRBV27|TRBJ2-1|TRBD2|.
CASKSGRESNEQFF
TGTGCCAGCAAAAGCGGGAGGGAGAGTAATGAGCAGTTCTTC
>TRBV7-9|TRBJ1-5|.|.
CASRQGNQPQHF
TGTGCCAGCAGGCAGGGGAATCAGCCCCAGCATTTT
>TRBV18|TRBJ2-1|.|.
CASSEEYEQFF
TGTGCCAGCTCAGAGGAGTATGAGCAGTTCTTC